The rows below give T cell receptor beta chains drawn from one sample of a study of cytotoxic CD8 clonotypes in ibrutinib-treated CLL. The method was immunoSEQ multiplex PCR; TCRdb's version includes in-frame clones alone and lacks a portion of them. Of more than 150,000 clones listed, around three quarters were seen once; the top ten hold around an eighth. The sequencing here drew on PBMCs, taken after 24 months of ibrutinib treatment. The receptors were gathered from a human donor with chronic lymphocytic leukemia. Each CDR3 is given without its conserved first and last residue.

v_call cdr3_aa
TRBV7-2 ASSLASLSSYNEQF
TRBV11-2 ASSRTSGIYNEQF
TRBV4-3 ASSQNGARLTGELF
TRBV7-2 ASSLGLVKGDTQY
TRBV18 ASSPVVLGGPNTEAF
TRBV10-2 ASSEWRASRARYEQY
TRBV28 ASSSGFFYEQY
TRBV5-6 ASSLSPGTGATYEQY
TRBV7-2 ASSLTSTGELF
TRBV9 ASSARGLGGRDQF
TRBV29-1 SVVRDRVAEAF
TRBV6-1 ASSEERDSYEQY
TRBV19 ASSPRGSYEQY
TRBV7-6 ASSLRTVNTEAF
TRBV7-9 ASIAGVFGEQF
TRBV30 AWSAGRQGTDTQY
TRBV27 ASSPGGRAYEQY
TRBV19 ASSITWTGGDTQY
TRBV7-8 ASSLDAPGRKTYEQY
TRBV6-1 ASSEGGSIYEQY
TRBV7-9 ASSLDFIQY
TRBV5-6 ASSLGRGANTGELF
TRBV25-1 ASSEPQGGQETQY
TRBV6-5 ASSYSGSVVETQY
TRBV4-3 ASSQDRVPGNQPQH
TRBV5-6 ASSLRWEGSSTDTQY
TRBV28 ASSPGVVQPQH
TRBV7-2 ASSFQGVSTEAF
TRBV4-2 ASSQDVNTGELF
TRBV7-2 ASSADRVNYGYT
TRBV25-1 ASSIGQETQY
TRBV19 ASSAHKGQIYEQY
TRBV6-5 ASSRGVGTEAF
TRBV7-6 ASSSLAGGPSFPTQY
TRBV9 ASSVGVGGRRTNEKLF
TRBV27 ASSFPAWGQGNTGELF
TRBV7-2 ASSLVAGGDYGYT
TRBV4-3 ASSQRASGRNEQF
TRBV6-5 ASSPAGGTSFGYT
TRBV29-1 SVAQLAGVNEQY
TRBV19 ASSIRDSSTDTQY
TRBV5-1 ASSVGTENEQF
TRBV5-1 ASSLERGQYNEQF
TRBV25-1 ASSDPSAGYSYGYT
TRBV6-5 ASTRLLNQPQH
TRBV5-4 ASSLADRGHTEAF
TRBV7-2 ASSLASGGANNEQF
TRBV11-2 ASSSRPNRGGQEDTEAF